This T cell receptor beta chain was captured in a study of blood T cell repertoires in COVID-19. Study as a whole: There were acute and convalescent COVID-19 samples, and they came from the United States, Italy and Spain. Sources were T cells, B-cell-depleted T cells, or PBMCs; the material itself was cDNA or gDNA.

Between the trimmed V and J ends, which lost 1 base and 4 bases, there was a span of 10 bases. The CDR3 length is 15 residues. In germline, CDR1 is MNHEY, CDR2 SMNVEV (reference sequence). Study processing details: Reference gene primer amplification in the assay estimated nucleated cell counts. Libraries were prepared by immunoSEQ multiplex PCR; TCRdb keeps only in-frame clonotypes and omits some of them. V and J calls and clone size come straight from that table; D and trimming were deduced from the DNA. The sample shows 130,000 to 150,000 clones, more than 65% of them seen only once. The sample was peripheral blood. The TCR was taken from a woman aged 50 to 65 in a cohort sampled during active or convalescent COVID-19. The chain has TRBV27 and TRBJ2-2; D might be TRBD1 (5 bases). DNA for the CDR3: TGTGCCAGCAGTTTATGGGGCAGCTTCACCGGGGAGCTGTTTTTT. It specifies CASSLWGSFTGELFF.